This TCR beta chain was captured by sequencing in a study of cytomegalovirus exposure and HLA in healthy donors (dated by TCRdb to between 2016 and 2019). Study-level background: In an earlier analysis of around 540 of the donors, 276 Gb of sequence data and roughly 100 million unique TCR beta sequences from roughly 200 million T cells were reported. Both class I and class II loci were covered by HLA typing, at four-digit resolution. Among the roughly 400 genotyped donors, about 83% belonged to the genetic ancestry cluster associated with self-reported Caucasian donors. Rather than drawing on any new phenotypic data, the later analysis identified candidate immune exposures from TCR beta sequences and the way those sequences occurred across donors. Across 398 genotyped donors of the cohort, an average of about 250,000 unique TCR beta nucleotide sequences per donor were sequenced, and approximately 17% of those sequences were non-productive. Donor age, sex, ethnicity and CMV serostatus were compiled together with the repertoire data. The study aimed to test whether cataloging public T cell receptors could reveal signatures of past pathogen exposure. Typing coverage varied by locus: 629-630 donors for A, B, C, DRB1 and DQB1; some 520 for DQA1; over 600 for DPA1; 450 to 480 for DPB1. An earlier analysis of about 600 of the donors used high-throughput TCR beta sequencing to judge whether each TCR beta V gene segment behaved as functional or pseudogenic. Using immunosequencing, the study profiled T cell repertoires from around 670 subjects and related those repertoires to cytomegalovirus serostatus. Along with the roughly 700-subject first cohort, a separate validation cohort of some 130 different subjects was used. All discovery cohort repertoires had been generated using a single sequencing platform. Genome-wide SNP genotypes for about 65% of the 666 donors were used in a later genetic analysis, which treated that subset as a discovery cohort. To predict cytomegalovirus infection status, the study brought together high-throughput TCR immunosequencing, statistical association of individual TCRs with disease status, and machine learning. A few DR-DQ haplotypes were treated as single units for association and clustering because of strong linkage in the cohort. About 310 gigabases of sequencing data and around 87 million unique TCR sequences were included in an early release covering around 650 HLA-typed donors. To study patterns of TCR occurrence, a later analysis re-analyzed previously published TCR beta repertoires from around 660 donors and added high-resolution HLA genotyping. General conclusions and limits of the study: The earlier analysis of 587 of the donors excluded roughly 16 rarely observed V segments, including chromosome 9 orphons, because counts were too low. A group of highly shared sequence variants was considered likely to be a technical artifact of the sequencing pipeline. A later analysis found that HLA-associated TCR beta chains were more clonally expanded and had lower generation probabilities than equally common non-associated chains. In vitro tests confirmed that a few of the cytomegalovirus-associated TCR beta chains recognize cytomegalovirus antigens. It was suggested by the authors that the approach could potentially be generalized to other disease states and immunological phenotypes. Most TCR sequences were seen in very few donors, while some public TCRs were found in many individuals. A further reported finding was that TCR beta sequences accurately predicted the HLA-A and HLA-B alleles for most subjects in the first cohort. In an earlier analysis of 587 of the donors, most TCR beta V segments appeared in productive rearrangements about 90% or about 30% of the time, broadly matching IMGT annotations. Some IMGT-functional V segments, including TRBV6-2 and TRBV6-3, could not be told apart with the 87-base-pair reads, so those segments were excluded. The presence/absence analyses assumed that sequencing depth was roughly uniform across donors, and that assumption may not be true. Linkage disequilibrium might explain the correlated functional status among segregating V segments, but an unknown experimental factor could not be excluded. The study listed approximately 150 TCR beta chains as associated with cytomegalovirus. In a later genetic analysis, a missense DCLRE1C variant was associated with V-gene and J-gene trimming of TCR beta chains, and the association was replicated in an independent cohort. For the cohort, immune exposure information was limited to CMV serostatus. The classifier was reported to diagnose cytomegalovirus status with high specificity and sensitivity in both the original cohort and the validation cohort. A later analysis found that most CMV-associated TCR beta chains appeared HLA-restricted, with HLA associations seemingly driven largely by CMV exposure. In a later analysis, some 18,000 TCR beta sequences were associated with specific HLA alleles at a false discovery rate of 0.05. Because some donors lacked HLA typing at each locus, the association tests relied only on the typed subset. The cohort was sequenced for TCR beta chains only, and without alpha or paired-chain data the features that could be detected were limited. When HLA alleles, especially DR and DQ, strongly co-occurred, attributing TCR associations to individual alleles was difficult. According to a later analysis, parvovirus B19, influenza, CMV and Epstein-Barr virus appeared linked to several top co-occurrence clusters. A later genetic analysis reported fewer N-insertions in productive TCRs among donors in an Asian-associated ancestry cluster than the roughly 720-donor mean. According to a later analysis, TCR association rates differed among HLA loci, with DRB1 alleles showing the most associated TCRs and HLA-C alleles showing the fewest.

Including cysteine and phenylalanine, the CDR3 has 15 amino acids. Only the CDR3 DNA is retained, 45 bases long and in frame from the first base. Sequences SGHNT (CDR1) and YYREEE (CDR2) are obtained from the germline V gene (reference sequence). Ends trimmed: V by 4 bases, J by 2 bases; bases unmatched to a gene: 9. As for this clone: Its cognate antigen has yet to be identified. Base quality data are lacking; no much larger clone is found one base away.

The cohort was made up of several hundred healthy bone marrow donors. All cohort members were sampled while nominally healthy, although unrecorded immune exposures were likely present. The donor was CMV seronegative and belonged to the group of 352 seronegative cohort members. Every donor gave a peripheral blood sample, and the peripheral blood mononuclear cells from that sample were used for TCR beta sequencing. Genomic DNA was extracted from the blood cell samples with the Qiagen DNeasy Blood Extraction Kit. To prepare the library, the immunoSEQ multiplex PCR assay was applied. For the multiplex PCR, a mixture combining 60 forward primers for TCR Vbeta segments and 13 reverse primers for TCR Jbeta segments was used. A multiplex PCR assay on genomic DNA amplified the CDR3 region of rearranged TCR beta genes. The amplified TCR beta libraries were sequenced on the Illumina HiSeq System as 87-base-pair reads. Concerning the study's data processing: A later analysis tallied some 79 million unique TCR beta chains across the 650 to 750 repertoires, and some 12 million of those chains were shared by two or more donors. To remove PCR and sequencing errors, raw reads were error-corrected and collapsed into unique sequences using a nearest-neighbor algorithm that merged closely related sequences. To assign V, D and J gene segments, CDR3 sequences were aligned to IMGT reference sequences. Each retained sequence needed at least a six-nucleotide match to both a V gene segment and a J gene segment. A rearrangement counted as productive if the CDR3 had no stop codons and remained in frame with V and J, and every other rearrangement counted as non-productive. CDR3 was defined according to IMGT convention as the region running from the second conserved V-encoded cysteine to the conserved J-encoded phenylalanine. Sequences without an unambiguous match to a single V gene segment were excluded from the earlier analysis of over 500 of the donors. In an earlier analysis of several hundred of the donors, V segments were called functional above 56.7% productive rearrangements and were called segregating when the between-donor standard deviation exceeded 5%. A statistical classification framework was developed to diagnose cytomegalovirus status using the catalog of TCR beta chain sequences. A later analysis assigned V and J genes by comparing TCR nucleotide sequences with IMGT/GENE-DB human TR gene sequences. Using the TCRdist pipeline, a later analysis assigned CDR3 sequences along with most-parsimonious VDJ recombination scenarios. In a later analysis, each TCR beta chain was defined by its CDR3 amino acid sequence together with its V-gene family, and reads lacking a unique V-gene family were excluded. A later analysis removed 600 or so highly shared, low-generation-probability nucleotide sequences to deal with suspected cross-contamination and a sequencing artifact. A later analysis calculated a clonal expansion index for each public chain from normalized within-repertoire ranks of inferred template counts. Generation probabilities in a later analysis came from a VDJ recombination model fitted to out-of-frame rearrangements, and those results were checked against IGoR. A later analysis scored TCR-TCR, TCR-HLA and TCR-CMV co-occurrence with hypergeometric tests, applying a repertoire-size bias correction to TCR pairs. A later analysis estimated false discovery rates by permuting HLA or CMV assignments 20 times. In a later analysis, co-occurring TCRs were grouped with DBSCAN, and TCRdist sequence similarity was added when clustering was performed within HLA-allele-positive subsets. For co-occurrence clustering, repertoires with fewer than 30,000 or more than 120,000 public chains were excluded, along with a handful of repertoires with anomalous nucleotide sharing. TCRdb retrieved this table from immuneACCESS and kept in-frame rearrangements only. Not all clones are present; in checked studies, unresolved V genes account for under half, and no reason is known for the remainder. The D gene and trimming were derived from the DNA, and the V and J assignments and clone size from that table. The sample includes 150,000 to 200,000 clones, with about 80% observed a single time. The ten largest account for roughly 2% of the sample.

The receptor comes from a female donor in good health and CMV-seronegative. Sample: PBMCs. Rearrangement joined TRBV5-4 to TRBJ2-7, and 7 junction bases match TRBD1. The sequence in DNA is TGTGCCAGCAGCCGCGCCGGACAGGTCACCTACGAGCAGTACTTC. Translated, it reads CASSRAGQVTYEQYF.